A selection of T cell receptor beta chains follows, all from one sample in a study of neurological immune-mediated disorders. TCRdb re-called the 5' RACE reads through MiXCR, storing one row per CDR3 protein. The sample lists about 66,000 distinct CDR3 sequences, about 10% seen once, with roughly an eighth in the top ten. The sample taken for sequencing was PBMCs. These receptors were collected from a man aged 30 to 39 in good health. Each CDR3 is given with its conserved first and last residue. A D gene is named only where the DNA matches it firmly. Not every row has a clone size; where given, it reads once, few, many or a size class.

CDR3nt: TGTGCCAGCAGCCAAGGTTGGGGGAACACTGAAGCTTTCTTT
CDR3aa: CASSQGWGNTEAFF
j_gene: TRBJ1-1
abundance: many
d_gene: -
v_gene: TRBV11-1

CDR3nt: TGTGCCAGCAGCTCCTCCAGCCCGACTAGCGGGAGGGCCTTAAATGAGCAGTTCTTC
CDR3aa: CASSSSSPTSGRALNEQFF
j_gene: TRBJ2-1
abundance: many
d_gene: TRBD2
v_gene: TRBV7-3

CDR3nt: TGCAGTGCTAGAGATAGGACTACGAACACCGGGGAGCTGTTTTTT
CDR3aa: CSARDRTTNTGELFF
j_gene: TRBJ2-2
abundance: -
d_gene: -
v_gene: TRBV20-1

CDR3nt: TGCGCCAGCAGCTTTGCGGACCAGTACAATGAGCAGTTCTTC
CDR3aa: CASSFADQYNEQFF
j_gene: TRBJ2-1
abundance: many
d_gene: -
v_gene: TRBV5-1

CDR3nt: TGTGCCAGCAGAACCGGGAAAGGTGCCGTCGAGCAGTACTTC
CDR3aa: CASRTGKGAVEQYF
j_gene: TRBJ2-7
abundance: -
d_gene: -
v_gene: TRBV7-2

CDR3nt: TGTGCCACCAGCAGAGATAGGGGCCATCTCAGCTTC
CDR3aa: CATSRDRGHLSF
j_gene: TRBJ2-7
abundance: many
d_gene: -
v_gene: TRBV15

CDR3nt: TGTGCCAGCAGCCACGGGACCAGACAAAGAGAGCGTGGCTACACCTTC
CDR3aa: CASSHGTRQRERGYTF
j_gene: TRBJ1-2
abundance: many
d_gene: -
v_gene: TRBV14

CDR3nt: TGCAGTGCTAGAGACAGGACTAGCTTAGATACGCAGTATTTT
CDR3aa: CSARDRTSLDTQYF
j_gene: TRBJ2-3
abundance: many
d_gene: TRBD2
v_gene: TRBV20-1

CDR3nt: TGCGCCCCCGGGCAGCGGACGAACACCGGGGAGCTGTTTTTT
CDR3aa: CAPGQRTNTGELFF
j_gene: TRBJ2-2
abundance: many
d_gene: -
v_gene: TRBV5-1

CDR3nt: TGTGCCAGTACCGGGACGGAAAACTCGGGAGCCCAGTACTTC
CDR3aa: CASTGTENSGAQYF
j_gene: TRBJ2-5
abundance: few
d_gene: -
v_gene: TRBV19

CDR3nt: TGCAGTGCTAGAGGAGGCAGGGAAGCTGAAGCTTTCTTT
CDR3aa: CSARGGREAEAFF
j_gene: TRBJ1-1
abundance: many
d_gene: -
v_gene: TRBV20-1

CDR3nt: TGTGCCAGCGGTTCCGGCTATGGCTACACCTTC
CDR3aa: CASGSGYGYTF
j_gene: TRBJ1-2
abundance: many
d_gene: -
v_gene: TRBV6-5

CDR3nt: TGTGCCAGCAGACCGGACAGGGAAGAGACCCAGTACTTC
CDR3aa: CASRPDREETQYF
j_gene: TRBJ2-5
abundance: many
d_gene: TRBD1
v_gene: TRBV5-4

CDR3nt: TGCAGTGCTAAAGGAGGACAGGTCGATCAGCCCCAGCATTTT
CDR3aa: CSAKGGQVDQPQHF
j_gene: TRBJ1-5
abundance: many
d_gene: TRBD1
v_gene: TRBV20-1

CDR3nt: TGTGCCAGCAGCTCCCAGGCTCAAGAGACCCAGTACTTC
CDR3aa: CASSSQAQETQYF
j_gene: TRBJ2-5
abundance: many
d_gene: -
v_gene: TRBV7-3

CDR3nt: TGCAGTGCGAAACCGGGACAGGGCCCTTTTTGGAATTCACCCCTCCACTTT
CDR3aa: CSAKPGQGPFWNSPLHF
j_gene: TRBJ1-6
abundance: many
d_gene: TRBD1
v_gene: TRBV20-1

CDR3nt: TGTGCCAGCCATAAGGCAGGGAACTATGGCTACACCTTC
CDR3aa: CASHKAGNYGYTF
j_gene: TRBJ1-2
abundance: many
d_gene: -
v_gene: TRBV6-5

CDR3nt: TGCGCCAGCAGCGCCCGGACAGCCTACGAGCAGTACTTC
CDR3aa: CASSARTAYEQYF
j_gene: TRBJ2-7
abundance: few
d_gene: -
v_gene: TRBV5-1

CDR3nt: TGCGCCAGCAGCCGTGGTGGAGGGGAAGCAGAGACCCAGTACTTC
CDR3aa: CASSRGGGEAETQYF
j_gene: TRBJ2-5
abundance: many
d_gene: -
v_gene: TRBV5-1

CDR3nt: TGTGCCAGCAGCTCCGATCTGGGGGATACGCAGTATTTT
CDR3aa: CASSSDLGDTQYF
j_gene: TRBJ2-3
abundance: many
d_gene: -
v_gene: TRBV7-3

CDR3nt: TGTGCCAGCAGCTTAGTAGGCGGTTCCTCCTACGAGCAGTACTTC
CDR3aa: CASSLVGGSSYEQYF
j_gene: TRBJ2-7
abundance: many
d_gene: -
v_gene: TRBV7-2

CDR3nt: TGCGCCAGCAGCCGGACAGGGGAATATTTCGAGCAGTACTTC
CDR3aa: CASSRTGEYFEQYF
j_gene: TRBJ2-7
abundance: many
d_gene: TRBD1
v_gene: TRBV5-1

CDR3nt: TGCAGTGCGGACTTTGGCGTCACCGGGGAGCTGTTTTTT
CDR3aa: CSADFGVTGELFF
j_gene: TRBJ2-2
abundance: many
d_gene: -
v_gene: TRBV20-1

CDR3nt: TGTGCCAGCTCACCACCGAGGGGGACATTCCAAGAGACCCAGTACTTC
CDR3aa: CASSPPRGTFQETQYF
j_gene: TRBJ2-5
abundance: many
d_gene: -
v_gene: TRBV18

CDR3nt: TGCGCCAGCAGCCCGGGAGAAACAAATGAAAAACTGTTTTTT
CDR3aa: CASSPGETNEKLFF
j_gene: TRBJ1-4
abundance: many
d_gene: -
v_gene: TRBV5-1

CDR3nt: TGTGCCAGCAGCTTAATCCGGGACCCCAGTGACAATGAGCAGTTCTTC
CDR3aa: CASSLIRDPSDNEQFF
j_gene: TRBJ2-1
abundance: many
d_gene: -
v_gene: TRBV11-1

CDR3nt: TGTGCCAGCAGTTGGGCAGGGACCGGAACAGATACGCAGTATTTT
CDR3aa: CASSWAGTGTDTQYF
j_gene: TRBJ2-3
abundance: few
d_gene: -
v_gene: TRBV27

CDR3nt: TGTGCCAGCAAAATTACAGCTTATAGCAATCAGCCCCAGCATTTT
CDR3aa: CASKITAYSNQPQHF
j_gene: TRBJ1-5
abundance: many
d_gene: -
v_gene: TRBV6-5

CDR3nt: TGTGCCAGCAGTTTAGGTCAGGGAGATTCACCCCTCCACTTT
CDR3aa: CASSLGQGDSPLHF
j_gene: TRBJ1-6
abundance: many
d_gene: -
v_gene: TRBV12-3/TRBV12-4

CDR3nt: TGCGCCAGCAGCTTGGTTCAGGGGAGCACTGAAGCTTTCTTT
CDR3aa: CASSLVQGSTEAFF
j_gene: TRBJ1-1
abundance: many
d_gene: -
v_gene: TRBV5-1

CDR3nt: TGTGCCAGCAGTTTGGCGGGACAGGGAACCTACGAGCAGTACTTC
CDR3aa: CASSLAGQGTYEQYF
j_gene: TRBJ2-7
abundance: -
d_gene: TRBD1
v_gene: TRBV27

CDR3nt: TGCGCCAGCAGCTTGGTTGGGAGCTCCTACGAGCAGTACTTC
CDR3aa: CASSLVGSSYEQYF
j_gene: TRBJ2-7
abundance: many
d_gene: -
v_gene: TRBV5-1

CDR3nt: TGTGCCAGCAGACTGACTAGCGGGAGGGCCAATGAGCAGTTCTTC
CDR3aa: CASRLTSGRANEQFF
j_gene: TRBJ2-1
abundance: many
d_gene: TRBD2
v_gene: TRBV12-3/TRBV12-4

CDR3nt: TGTGTCAGTGGATCACAGGGGTTAGGTGGCTACACCTTC
CDR3aa: CVSGSQGLGGYTF
j_gene: TRBJ1-2
abundance: -
d_gene: TRBD1
v_gene: TRBV7-9

CDR3nt: TGTGCCAGCTCACTACGACAGGGAAGCTCCTACGAGCAGTACTTC
CDR3aa: CASSLRQGSSYEQYF
j_gene: TRBJ2-7
abundance: many
d_gene: TRBD1
v_gene: TRBV18

CDR3nt: TGCGCCAGCAGCACCTACCTGGGAGCGGGAGCCCAAAACATTCAGTACTTC
CDR3aa: CASSTYLGAGAQNIQYF
j_gene: TRBJ2-4
abundance: many
d_gene: TRBD2
v_gene: TRBV5-1

CDR3nt: TGTGCCAGCAGCGAAGTGAACAGGGGTTACAATGAGCAGTTCTTC
CDR3aa: CASSEVNRGYNEQFF
j_gene: TRBJ2-1
abundance: many
d_gene: TRBD1
v_gene: TRBV27

CDR3nt: TGTGCCAGCAGCCCGAACTTAGCCAAAAACATTCAGTACTTC
CDR3aa: CASSPNLAKNIQYF
j_gene: TRBJ2-4
abundance: many
d_gene: -
v_gene: TRBV5-6

CDR3nt: TGTGCCAGCGGGGGGGGGGGCAATCAGCCCCAGCATTTT
CDR3aa: CASGGGGNQPQHF
j_gene: TRBJ1-5
abundance: many
d_gene: -
v_gene: TRBV6-5

CDR3nt: TGCGCCAGCAGTGGGCAGGGGCCCTACAATGAGCAGTTCTTC
CDR3aa: CASSGQGPYNEQFF
j_gene: TRBJ2-1
abundance: many
d_gene: -
v_gene: TRBV10-2

CDR3nt: TGCGCCAGCAGCTTACAGGGCTCAGGGAACACTGAAGCTTTCTTT
CDR3aa: CASSLQGSGNTEAFF
j_gene: TRBJ1-1
abundance: many
d_gene: -
v_gene: TRBV5-1

CDR3nt: TGCGCCAGCAGCTTGTTTAACGTAGGAAAGACCCAGTACTTC
CDR3aa: CASSLFNVGKTQYF
j_gene: TRBJ2-5
abundance: many
d_gene: -
v_gene: TRBV5-1

CDR3nt: TGTGCCAGCAGTCTAGGACAGGGGGCGGAGCATTACTTC
CDR3aa: CASSLGQGAEHYF
j_gene: TRBJ2-7
abundance: -
d_gene: TRBD1
v_gene: TRBV5-6

CDR3nt: TGCGCCAGCAGCTTACTAGCGGGAGGTTCTGGCCAAGAGACCCAGTACTTC
CDR3aa: CASSLLAGGSGQETQYF
j_gene: TRBJ2-5
abundance: many
d_gene: TRBD2
v_gene: TRBV5-1

CDR3nt: TGCAGCGTTGAAGAGACAGGGGGAGGGTACAATGAGCAGTTCTTC
CDR3aa: CSVEETGGGYNEQFF
j_gene: TRBJ2-1
abundance: -
d_gene: TRBD1
v_gene: TRBV29-1